This T cell receptor (beta chain) is from a study of T cells in Graves' hyperthyroidism and ophthalmopathy. Germline values: CDR1 SGDLS, CDR2 YYNGEE. The CDR3 runs 17 residues. Trimming took 0 bases from V and 1 from J; bases not matched to a gene: 8. About this clonotype: The antigen is unknown.

The source material, RNA transcripts, was used to amplify TCR beta CDR3 regions. The HTBI primer set was used in a first-round RT-PCR of the TCR CDR3. TCRdb re-analysed the multiplex PCR reads in MiXCR, keeping a single row per CDR3 protein. The data hold 690,000 or so distinct CDR3 sequences, with approximately 19% observed a single time. Hyperthyroidism in the patients, aged 18 to 65, was newly diagnosed and under 2 months in duration. Uncontrolled infection, other autoimmune disease, pregnancy or lactation disqualified patients from enrolment. Blood from later-ophthalmopathy patients was taken at first hyperthyroidism diagnosis. Study-wide results and limits: The model foresaw ophthalmopathy a median roughly 6 months prior to onset.

V usage is TRBV9 and J usage is TRBJ1-1; TRBD1 agrees at 8 bases. This TCR was recovered from a woman in her forties or fifties with Graves' hyperthyroidism that later progressed to Graves' ophthalmopathy. The source material was blood. CDR3 loop: CASSVDPGDRWNTEAFF. CDR3 DNA sequence: TGTGCCAGCAGCGTAGACCCAGGGGACAGGTGGAACACTGAAGCTTTCTTT.